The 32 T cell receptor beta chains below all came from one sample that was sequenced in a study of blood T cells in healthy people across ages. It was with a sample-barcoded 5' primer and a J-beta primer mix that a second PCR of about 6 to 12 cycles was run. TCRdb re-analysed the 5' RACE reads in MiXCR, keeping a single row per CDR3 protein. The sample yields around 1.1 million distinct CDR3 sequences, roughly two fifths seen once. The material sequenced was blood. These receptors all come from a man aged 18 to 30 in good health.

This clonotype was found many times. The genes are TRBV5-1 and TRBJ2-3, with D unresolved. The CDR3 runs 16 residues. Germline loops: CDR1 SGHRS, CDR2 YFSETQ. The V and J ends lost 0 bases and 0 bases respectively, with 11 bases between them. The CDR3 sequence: CASSLDAETSTDTQYF. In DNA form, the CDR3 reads TGCGCCAGCAGCTTGGACGCGGAGACTAGCACAGATACGCAGTATTTT.

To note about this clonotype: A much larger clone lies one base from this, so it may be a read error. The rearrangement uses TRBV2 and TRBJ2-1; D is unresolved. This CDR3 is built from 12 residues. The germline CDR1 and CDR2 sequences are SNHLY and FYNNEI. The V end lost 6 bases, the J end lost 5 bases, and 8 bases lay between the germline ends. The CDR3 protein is CASRQINNEQFF. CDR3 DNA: TGTGCCAGCAGACAGATTAACAATGAGCAGTTCTTC.

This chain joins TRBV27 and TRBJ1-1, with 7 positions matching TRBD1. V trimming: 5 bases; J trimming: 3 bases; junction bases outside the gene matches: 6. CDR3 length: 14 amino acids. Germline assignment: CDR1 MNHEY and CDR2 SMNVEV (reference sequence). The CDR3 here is CASSRDRFYTEAFF. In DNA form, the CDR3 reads TGTGCCAGCAGTCGGGACAGATTCTACACTGAAGCTTTCTTT.

The CDR3 sequence is CASSPNSGGAVGQETQYF. For the CDR3, the DNA is TGCGCCAGCAGCCCCAACAGCGGGGGGGCCGTTGGCCAAGAGACCCAGTACTTC. V gene TRBV5-1 combines with J gene TRBJ2-5; 10 positions match TRBD2. CDR3 length equals 18 residues. The germline gives CDR1 SGHRS, CDR2 YFSETQ. V shed 4 bases, J shed 1 base, and the junction held 13 bases outside the gene matches.

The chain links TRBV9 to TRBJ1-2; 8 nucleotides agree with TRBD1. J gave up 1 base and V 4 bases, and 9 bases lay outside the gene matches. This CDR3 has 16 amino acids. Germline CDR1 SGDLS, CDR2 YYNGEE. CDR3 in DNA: TGTGCCAGCAGCACCCCGGACAGGGAGGGTAACTATGGCTACACCTTC. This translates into CASSTPDREGNYGYTF. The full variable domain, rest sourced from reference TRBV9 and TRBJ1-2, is DSGVTQTPKHLITATGQRVTLRCSPRSGDLSVYWYQQSLDQGLQFLIQYYNGEERAKGNILERFSAQQFPDLHSELNLSSLELGDSALYFCASSTPDREGNYGYTFGSGTRLTVV.

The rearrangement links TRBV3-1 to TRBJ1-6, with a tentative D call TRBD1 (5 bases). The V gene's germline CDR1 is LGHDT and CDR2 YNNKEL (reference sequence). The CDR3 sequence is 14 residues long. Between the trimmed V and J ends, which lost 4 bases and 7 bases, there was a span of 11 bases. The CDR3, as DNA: TGTGCCAGCAGCCCCGGACATGGCAATTCACCCCTCCACTTT. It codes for CASSPGHGNSPLHF.

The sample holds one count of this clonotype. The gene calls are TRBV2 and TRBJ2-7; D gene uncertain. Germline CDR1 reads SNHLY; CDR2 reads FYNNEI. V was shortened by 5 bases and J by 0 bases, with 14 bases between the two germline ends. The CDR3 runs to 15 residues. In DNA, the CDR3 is TGTGCCAGCAGTCTCGTGATGGCCGCCTCCTACGAGCAGTACTTC. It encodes CASSLVMAASYEQYF.

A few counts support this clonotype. CDR3 sequence reads: CASSLGHPRGDQYF. CDR3 nucleotide sequence: TGCGCCAGCAGCTTGGGACACCCGAGAGGGGACCAGTACTTC. The chain joins TRBV5-1 to TRBJ2-5; D may be TRBD1 or TRBD2 (5 bases each). The CDR3 runs 14 residues. Deletions cut 0 bases from V and 10 bases from J, with 16 bases between. Germline assignment: CDR1 SGHRS and CDR2 YFSETQ.

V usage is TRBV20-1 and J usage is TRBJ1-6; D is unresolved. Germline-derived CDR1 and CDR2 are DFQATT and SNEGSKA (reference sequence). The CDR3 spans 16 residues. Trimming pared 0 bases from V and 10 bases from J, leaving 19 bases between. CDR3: CSARDWAQSLNSPLHF. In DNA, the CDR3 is TGCAGTGCTAGAGATTGGGCTCAAAGCCTCAACTCACCCCTCCACTTT.

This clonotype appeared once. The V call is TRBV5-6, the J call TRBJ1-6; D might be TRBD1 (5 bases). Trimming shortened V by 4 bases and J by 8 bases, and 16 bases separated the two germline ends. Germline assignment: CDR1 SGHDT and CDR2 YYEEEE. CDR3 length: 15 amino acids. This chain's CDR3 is CASSLTSGRYSPLHF. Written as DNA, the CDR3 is TGTGCCAGCAGCCTGACGTCGGGACGGTATTCACCCCTCCACTTT. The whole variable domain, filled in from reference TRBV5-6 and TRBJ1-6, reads DAGVTQSPTHLIKTRGQQVTLRCSPKSGHDTVSWYQQALGQGPQFIFQYYEEEERQRGNFPDRFSGHQFPNYSSELNVNALLLGDSALYLCASSLTSGRYSPLHFGNGTRLTVT.

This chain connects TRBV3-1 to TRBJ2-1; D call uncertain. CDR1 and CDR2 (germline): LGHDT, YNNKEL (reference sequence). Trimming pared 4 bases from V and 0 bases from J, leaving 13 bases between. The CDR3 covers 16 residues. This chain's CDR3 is CASSRSRAFSYNEQFF. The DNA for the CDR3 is TGTGCCAGCAGCCGGTCTCGGGCGTTCTCCTACAATGAGCAGTTCTTC.

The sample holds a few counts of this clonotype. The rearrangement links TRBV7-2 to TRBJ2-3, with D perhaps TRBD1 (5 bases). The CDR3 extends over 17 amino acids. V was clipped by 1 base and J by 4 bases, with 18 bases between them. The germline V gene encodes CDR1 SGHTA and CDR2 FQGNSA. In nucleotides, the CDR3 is TGTGCCAGCAGCTTAGTTCCAGGGTTGGGTCCGGCAGATACGCAGTATTTT. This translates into CASSLVPGLGPADTQYF.

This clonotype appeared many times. Here the CDR3 reads CSASAGLAGQSTDTQYF. The CDR3 DNA reads as TGCAGTGCTAGTGCGGGACTAGCGGGACAAAGCACAGATACGCAGTATTTT. The V call is TRBV20-1, the J call TRBJ2-3; TRBD2 matches 13 bases. Germline V gene lookup returns CDR1 DFQATT and CDR2 SNEGSKA (reference sequence). J lost 0 bases, V lost 3 bases, and 6 bases had no gene match. The CDR3 sequence is 17 residues long.

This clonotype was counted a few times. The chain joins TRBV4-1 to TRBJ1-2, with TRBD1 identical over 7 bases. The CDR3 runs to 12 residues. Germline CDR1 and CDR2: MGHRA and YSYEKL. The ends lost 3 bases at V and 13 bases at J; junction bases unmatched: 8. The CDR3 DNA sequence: TGCGCCAGCAGCCAGGCTACAGGGGCTCCCACCTTC. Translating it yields CASSQATGAPTF.

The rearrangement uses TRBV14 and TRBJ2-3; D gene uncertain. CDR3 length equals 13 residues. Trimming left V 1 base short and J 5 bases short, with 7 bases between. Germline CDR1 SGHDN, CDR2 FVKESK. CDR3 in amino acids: CASSQGRRDTQYF. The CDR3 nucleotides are TGTGCCAGCAGCCAAGGAAGGAGAGATACGCAGTATTTT.

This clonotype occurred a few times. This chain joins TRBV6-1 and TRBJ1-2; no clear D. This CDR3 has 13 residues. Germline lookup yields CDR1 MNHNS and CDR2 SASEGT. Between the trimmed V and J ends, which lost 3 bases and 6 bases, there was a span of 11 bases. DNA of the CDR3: TGTGCCAGCAGTGATAATGTCGGGGATGGCTACACCTTC. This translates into CASSDNVGDGYTF.

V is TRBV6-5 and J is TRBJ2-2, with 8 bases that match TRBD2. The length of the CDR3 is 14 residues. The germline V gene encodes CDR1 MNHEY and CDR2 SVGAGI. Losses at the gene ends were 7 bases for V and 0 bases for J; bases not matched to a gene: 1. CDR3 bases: TGTGCCAGCAATAGCGGGACGAACACCGGGGAGCTGTTTTTT. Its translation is CASNSGTNTGELFF.

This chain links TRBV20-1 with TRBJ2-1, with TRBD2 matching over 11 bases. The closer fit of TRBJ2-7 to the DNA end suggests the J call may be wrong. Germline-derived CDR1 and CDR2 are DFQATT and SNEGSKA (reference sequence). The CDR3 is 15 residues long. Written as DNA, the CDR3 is TGCAGTGCTAGAGATGGGACTAGCGGCGACAATGAGCAGTACTTC. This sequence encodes CSARDGTSGDNEQYF.

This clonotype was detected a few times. CDR3 DNA sequence: TGCGCCAGCAGCTCGGCAGCGGCTAATGAAAAACTGTTTTTT. It specifies CASSSAAANEKLFF. This chain joins TRBV5-1 and TRBJ1-4; D uncertain. Per germline, CDR1 SGHRS and CDR2 YFSETQ. Between the trimmed V and J ends, which lost 3 bases and 3 bases, there was a span of 9 bases. The CDR3 length is 14 residues.

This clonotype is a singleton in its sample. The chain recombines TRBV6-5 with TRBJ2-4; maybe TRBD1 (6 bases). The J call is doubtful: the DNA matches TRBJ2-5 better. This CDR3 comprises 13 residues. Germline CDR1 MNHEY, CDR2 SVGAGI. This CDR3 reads CASSYTGSETQYF. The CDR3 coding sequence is TGTGCCAGCAGTTACACAGGGAGTGAGACCCAGTACTTC.

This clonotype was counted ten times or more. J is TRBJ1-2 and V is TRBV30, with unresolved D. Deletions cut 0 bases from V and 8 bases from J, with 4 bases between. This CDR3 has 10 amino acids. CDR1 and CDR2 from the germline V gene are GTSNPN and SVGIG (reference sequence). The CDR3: CAWSVGGYTF. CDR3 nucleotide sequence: TGTGCCTGGAGTGTAGGGGGCTACACCTTC.

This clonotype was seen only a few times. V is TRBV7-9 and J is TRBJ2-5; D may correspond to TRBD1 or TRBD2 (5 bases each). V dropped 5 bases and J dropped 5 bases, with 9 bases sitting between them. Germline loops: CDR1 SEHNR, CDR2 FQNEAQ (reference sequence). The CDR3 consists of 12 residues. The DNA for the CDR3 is TGTGCCAGCAGCCCCTGGGGGGAGACCCAGTACTTC. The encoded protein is CASSPWGETQYF.

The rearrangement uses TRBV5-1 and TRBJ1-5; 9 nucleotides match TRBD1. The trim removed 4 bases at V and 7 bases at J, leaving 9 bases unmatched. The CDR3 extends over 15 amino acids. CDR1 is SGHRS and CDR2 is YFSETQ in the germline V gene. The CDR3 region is CASSDKAGQGQPQHF. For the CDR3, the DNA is TGCGCCAGCAGCGACAAAGCGGGACAGGGACAGCCCCAGCATTTT.

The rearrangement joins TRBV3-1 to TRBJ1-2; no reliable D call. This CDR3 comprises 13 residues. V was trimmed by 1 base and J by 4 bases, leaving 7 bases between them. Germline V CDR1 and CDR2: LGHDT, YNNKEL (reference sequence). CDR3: CASSQAQPYGYTF. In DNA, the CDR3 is TGTGCCAGCAGCCAAGCGCAGCCCTATGGCTACACCTTC.

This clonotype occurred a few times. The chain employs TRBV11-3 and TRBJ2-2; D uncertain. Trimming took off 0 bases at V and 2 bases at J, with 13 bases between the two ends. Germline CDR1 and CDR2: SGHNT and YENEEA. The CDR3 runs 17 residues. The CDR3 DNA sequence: TGTGCCAGCAGCTTAGATAGCTCTAACGATAACACCGGGGAGCTGTTTTTT. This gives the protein CASSLDSSNDNTGELFF. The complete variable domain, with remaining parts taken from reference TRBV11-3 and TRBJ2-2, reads EAGVVQSPRYKIIEKKQPVAFWCNPISGHNTLYWYLQNLGQGPELLIRYENEEAVDDSQLPKDRFSAERLKGVDSTLKIQPAELGDSAVYLCASSLDSSNDNTGELFFGEGSRLTVL.

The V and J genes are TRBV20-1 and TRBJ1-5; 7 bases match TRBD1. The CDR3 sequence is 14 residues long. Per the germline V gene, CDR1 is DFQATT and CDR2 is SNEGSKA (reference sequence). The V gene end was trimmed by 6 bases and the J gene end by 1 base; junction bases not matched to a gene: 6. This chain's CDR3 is CSARQGPSNQPQHF. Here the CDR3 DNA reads TGCAGTGCCCGACAGGGACCCAGCAATCAGCCCCAGCATTTT.

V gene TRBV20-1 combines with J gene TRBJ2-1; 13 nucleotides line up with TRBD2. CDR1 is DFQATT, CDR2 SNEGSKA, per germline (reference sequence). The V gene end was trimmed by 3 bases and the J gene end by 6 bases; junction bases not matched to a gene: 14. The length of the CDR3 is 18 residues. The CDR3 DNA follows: TGCAGTGCTAGCTTCTCCGGACTAGCGGGGGCTCACTGCAATGAGCAGTTCTTC. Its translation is CSASFSGLAGAHCNEQFF.

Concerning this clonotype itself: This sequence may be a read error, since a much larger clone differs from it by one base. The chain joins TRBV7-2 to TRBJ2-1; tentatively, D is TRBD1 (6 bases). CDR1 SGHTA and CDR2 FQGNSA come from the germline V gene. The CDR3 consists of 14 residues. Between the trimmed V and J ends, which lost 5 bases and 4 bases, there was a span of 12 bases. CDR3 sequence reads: CASSARTEYNEQFF. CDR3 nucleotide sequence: TGTGCCAGCAGCGCCAGGACAGAATACAATGAGCAGTTCTTC.

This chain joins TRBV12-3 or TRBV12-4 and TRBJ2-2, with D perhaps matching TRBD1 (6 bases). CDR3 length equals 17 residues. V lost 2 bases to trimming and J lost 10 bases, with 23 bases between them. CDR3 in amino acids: CASSLFHQDRGLEELFF. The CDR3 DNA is TGTGCCAGCAGTTTATTCCATCAGGACAGAGGGCTGGAGGAGCTGTTTTTT.

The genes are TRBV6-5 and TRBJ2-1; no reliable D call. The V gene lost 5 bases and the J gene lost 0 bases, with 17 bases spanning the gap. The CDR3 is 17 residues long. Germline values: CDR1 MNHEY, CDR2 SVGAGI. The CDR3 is CASSTRSARSSYNEQFF. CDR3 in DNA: TGTGCCAGCAGTACCCGATCGGCCCGAAGCTCCTACAATGAGCAGTTCTTC.

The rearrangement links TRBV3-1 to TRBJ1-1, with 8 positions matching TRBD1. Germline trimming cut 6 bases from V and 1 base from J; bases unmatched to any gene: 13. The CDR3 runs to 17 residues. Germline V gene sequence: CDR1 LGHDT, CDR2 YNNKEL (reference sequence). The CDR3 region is CASSRGGPGQENTEAFF. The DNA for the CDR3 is TGTGCCAGCAGTCGAGGGGGCCCGGGACAGGAGAACACTGAAGCTTTCTTT.

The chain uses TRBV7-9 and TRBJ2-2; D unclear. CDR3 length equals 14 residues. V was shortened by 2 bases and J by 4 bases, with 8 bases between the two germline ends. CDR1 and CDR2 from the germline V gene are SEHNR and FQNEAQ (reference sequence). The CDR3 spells CASSLRAATGELFF. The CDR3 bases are TGTGCCAGCAGCTTAAGGGCGGCCACCGGGGAGCTGTTTTTT.